This is a list of T cell receptor beta chains from one sample in a study of blood T cells in healthy people across ages. TCRdb reanalysed the 5' RACE reads using MiXCR and keeps one entry per CDR3 protein. The profile covers 550,000 to 750,000 distinct CDR3 sequences, with around a fifth appearing a single time and under 4% taken by the ten largest. Source material: blood. The source is a man aged 65 to 85 in good health. Both conserved end residues are part of each CDR3. The D gene is left open where the match is weak. The listing skips clone size in some rows; elsewhere it reads once, few, many or a size class.

15 | few | TRBJ2-7 | TRBV2 | . | TGTGCCAGCAGTTTCATTGAGACAGAGGCCTTCGAGCAGTACTTC | CASSFIETEAFEQYF
16 | . | TRBJ2-1 | TRBV3-1 | TRBD2 | TGTGCCAGCAGCCTTGCATCGGCGGGAGCGTTGGATGAGCAGTTCTTC | CASSLASAGALDEQFF
17 | many | TRBJ2-1 | TRBV2 | TRBD2 | TGTGCCAGCAGTGCTATGGCTAGCGGGAGCTCCTACAATGAGCAGTTCTTC | CASSAMASGSSYNEQFF
15 | few | TRBJ2-7 | TRBV3-1 | TRBD2 | TGTGCCAGCAGCCACGGGACTAGCGGAGGCTACGAGCAGTACTTC | CASSHGTSGGYEQYF
13 | few | TRBJ2-1 | TRBV29-1 | TRBD2 | TGCAGCGGCCTAGCGGGAGGGCCAGATGAGCAGTTCTTC | CSGLAGGPDEQFF
17 | many | TRBJ2-7 | TRBV4-1 | . | TGCGCCAGCAGCCAGAGCACCCGTACTAAGAGCTCCTACGAGCAGTACTTC | CASSQSTRTKSSYEQYF
15 | . | TRBJ2-1 | TRBV9 | TRBD2 | TGTGCCAGCACCATGAGCGGGGGCCCCTACAATGAGCAGTTCTTC | CASTMSGGPYNEQFF
15 | few | TRBJ2-2 | TRBV2 | . | TGTGCCAGCACCGTGGGAGGCAGGGGCACCGGGGAGCTGTTTTTT | CASTVGGRGTGELFF
12 | many | TRBJ2-5 | TRBV29-1 | . | TGCAGCGTTTCTATTACAGGGATTGAGCAGTACTTC | CSVSITGIEQYF
13 | . | TRBJ2-3 | TRBV12-3/TRBV12-4 | TRBD2 | TGTGCCAGCACTAGCGGGGGGCCAGATACGCAGTATTTT | CASTSGGPDTQYF
14 | . | TRBJ2-2 | TRBV7-9 | TRBD2 | TGTGCCAGCGGCTCTCAGCGGGAGGCCGGGGAGCTGTTTTTT | CASGSQREAGELFF
15 | . | TRBJ2-3 | TRBV12-3/TRBV12-4 | . | TGTACCAGCAGTTTGGCGGGCGGGGCAGGGGATACGCAGTATTTT | CTSSLAGGAGDTQYF
15 | . | TRBJ1-1 | TRBV15 | . | TGTGCCACCAGCAGGTTAACATCCGGGACCGCTGAAGCTTTCTTT | CATSRLTSGTAEAFF
15 | . | TRBJ2-5 | TRBV20-1 | . | TGCAGTGCTAGAGATCTCATAGGGGACGGCGAGACCCAGTACTTC | CSARDLIGDGETQYF
16 | few | TRBJ2-5 | TRBV9 | TRBD2 | TGTGCCAGCAGCGCCGGGACTAGCGGGCCTCAAGAGACCCAGTACTTC | CASSAGTSGPQETQYF
16 | few | TRBJ2-1 | TRBV19 | . | TGTGCCAGTAGTATTAGTAGGGGCAGAGCCTACAATGAGCAGTTCTTC | CASSISRGRAYNEQFF
16 | few | TRBJ1-4 | TRBV20-1 | . | TGCAGTGCTAGAGAGGAACCAGTTGGGGTAGTCGAAAAACTGTTTTTT | CSAREEPVGVVEKLFF
12 | few | TRBJ2-7 | TRBV28 | . | TGTGCCAGCAGTTTAGAGGGTCCCGAGCAGTACTTC | CASSLEGPEQYF
14 | few | TRBJ2-7 | TRBV6-2/TRBV6-3 | TRBD2 | TGTGCCAGCAGTTCTAGCGGGAGAAAGGACGAGCAGTACTTC | CASSSSGRKDEQYF
13 | . | TRBJ2-1 | TRBV7-9 | . | TGTGCCAGCAGTCTCGCGGACCCGCCCGAGCAGTTCTTC | CASSLADPPEQFF
13 | . | TRBJ1-1 | TRBV19 | . | TGTGCCAGTAGTCCCAATCAGGGGACTGAAGCTTTCTTT | CASSPNQGTEAFF
13 | . | TRBJ2-5 | TRBV20-1 | . | TGCAGTGCCCCTGACAGGTTTCGGGAGACCCAGTACTTC | CSAPDRFRETQYF
13 | many | TRBJ2-3 | TRBV5-6 | . | TGTGCCAGCAGGCTAATGGGAGGAGATACGCAGTATTTT | CASRLMGGDTQYF
17 | . | TRBJ2-5 | TRBV29-1 | TRBD1 | TGCAGCGTTGCCGGTAGACAGGGACGACTGTACCAAGAGACCCAGTACTTC | CSVAGRQGRLYQETQYF